The 20 T cell receptor beta chains below come from one sample, sequenced in a study of PD-1 and CTLA-4 blockade in melanoma. Sequencing used immunoSEQ multiplex PCR; TCRdb keeps in-frame clones, though not all of them. The sample lists around 16,000 clones, approximately 70% occurring once. Sample: CD8+ T cells from peripheral blood, taken from a patient given anti-PD-1 treatment. These TCRs come from a human donor with melanoma.

The rearrangement links TRBV2 to TRBJ2-1; weak D call: TRBD1 (6 bases). The germline V and J ends were trimmed by 6 bases and 8 bases, with 14 bases remaining between them. This CDR3 has 13 residues. Germline CDR1 reads SNHLY; CDR2 reads FYNNEI. CDR3 loop: CASSTNRVDEQFF. CDR3 DNA: TGTGCCAGCAGCACCAACAGGGTTGATGAGCAGTTCTTC.

V gene TRBV19 combines with J gene TRBJ2-7; TRBD1 agrees at 7 bases. There are 15 residues in the CDR3. V lost 2 bases to trimming and J lost 2 bases; unmatched junction nucleotides: 6. Germline CDR1 and CDR2: LNHDA and SQIVND (reference sequence). The CDR3 sequence: CASSIPGDRAYEQYF. For the CDR3, the DNA is TGTGCCAGTAGTATACCAGGGGACAGAGCCTACGAGCAGTACTTC.

The chain couples TRBV21-1 to TRBJ1-5; the D call of TRBD1 is as the table states it, not checked on the DNA. TRBV21-1 is assigned pseudogene status. The CDR3 is 16 residues long. The CDR3 DNA sequence: TGTGCCAGCAGCAAAGCTGGGGACAGGAGAAATCAGCCCCAGCATTTT. This codes for CASSKAGDRRNQPQHF.

The chain combines TRBV6-5 with TRBJ2-3; 12 bases line up with TRBD1. After removal of 0 bases from V and 4 bases from J, the junction contained 2 bases not matched to a gene. There are 16 residues in the CDR3. Per the germline V gene, CDR1 is MNHEY and CDR2 is SVGAGI. The CDR3 region is CASSYSGQGAADTQYF. The CDR3 DNA follows: TGTGCCAGCAGTTACTCGGGACAGGGGGCCGCAGATACGCAGTATTTT.

This clone was seen just once. The genes are TRBV6-5 and TRBJ2-7; D may be TRBD1 (5 bases). Per germline, CDR1 MNHEY and CDR2 SVGAGI. V was cut by 0 bases and J by 3 bases, with 9 bases left in between. CDR3 size: 14 residues. The CDR3 spells CASSYSETDYEQYF. The CDR3 nucleotides are TGTGCCAGCAGTTACTCGGAGACAGACTACGAGCAGTACTTC.

The V gene is TRBV3-1 (or the pseudogene TRBV3-2), the J gene TRBJ2-7; TRBD1 might be the D (5 bases). Germline CDR1 LGHDT, CDR2 YNNKEL (reference sequence). This CDR3 spans 15 amino acids. Trimming removed 3 bases at V and 0 bases at J, with 12 bases between. The CDR3 is CASSQGQLTSYEQYF. CDR3 coding DNA: TGTGCCAGCAGCCAGGGGCAGCTCACCTCCTACGAGCAGTACTTC.

The chain has TRBV7-6 and TRBJ2-3; D may correspond to TRBD1 or TRBD2 (5 bases each). Germline loops: CDR1 SGHVS, CDR2 FNYEAQ. The CDR3 sequence is 15 residues long. The V end was cut by 0 bases, the J end by 2 bases, with 9 bases between. CDR3 bases: TGTGCCAGCAGCTTAGCGGGGGAACTCACAGATACGCAGTATTTT. Translating it yields CASSLAGELTDTQYF.

The gene calls are TRBV2 and TRBJ2-7; possibly TRBD2 for D (6 bases). V lost 5 bases to trimming and J lost 4 bases, with 15 bases between them. This CDR3 has 14 amino acids. Germline assignment: CDR1 SNHLY and CDR2 FYNNEI. CDR3 nucleotides: TGTGCCAGCAGTATCAGGAGGGTAGGGTACGAGCAGTACTTC. Translating gives CASSIRRVGYEQYF.

This clone was found once. This chain connects TRBV7-9 to TRBJ2-1; 11 nucleotides match TRBD2. V dropped 1 base and J dropped 9; count of bases not matched to a gene: 5. The germline gives CDR1 SEHNR, CDR2 FQNEAQ (reference sequence). This CDR3 has 15 residues. The CDR3: CASSLGRLAGGEQFF. The CDR3 nucleotides are TGTGCCAGCAGCTTAGGCCGGCTAGCGGGAGGTGAGCAGTTCTTC.

This chain uses TRBV2 with TRBJ1-2; D perhaps matches TRBD1 (5 bases). Germline V gene lookup returns CDR1 SNHLY and CDR2 FYNNEI. V lost 6 bases and J lost 6, with 20 bases in between. The CDR3 spans 15 residues. The chain's CDR3 is CASSAFRERFDGYTF. CDR3 DNA sequence: TGTGCCAGCAGCGCCTTCAGGGAGAGGTTTGATGGCTACACCTTC.

The rearrangement joins TRBV12-5 to TRBJ1-2; no definite D call. The V gene lost 0 bases and the J gene lost 3 bases, with 5 bases spanning the gap. There are 13 residues in the CDR3. Germline-derived CDR1 and CDR2 are LGHNT and FRNRAP. CDR3 nucleotides: TGTGCTAGTGGTTTGGTGGAGCACTATGGCTACACCTTC. This gives the protein CASGLVEHYGYTF.

The gene calls are TRBV3-1 (or the pseudogene TRBV3-2) and TRBJ2-5, with D tentatively TRBD1 or TRBD2 (5 bases each). The CDR3 spans 15 residues. The V end lost 0 bases, the J end lost 5 bases, and 13 bases lay between the germline ends. CDR1 LGHDT and CDR2 YNNKEL come from the germline V gene (reference sequence). CDR3 bases: TGTGCCAGCAGCCAAGATCTCGGGACGTGGGAGACCCAGTACTTC. Amino acids: CASSQDLGTWETQYF.

This chain connects TRBV3-1 (or the pseudogene TRBV3-2) to TRBJ2-7; D is ambiguous. The CDR3 totals 13 residues. Trimming pared 4 bases from V and 4 bases from J, leaving 11 bases between. Germline V gene sequence: CDR1 LGHDT, CDR2 YNNKEL (reference sequence). CDR3 in DNA: TGTGCCAGCAGCCCCCGGCCCGCTTACGAGCAGTACTTC. Amino acids: CASSPRPAYEQYF.

The chain carries TRBV5-1 and TRBJ1-1; 8 bases map to TRBD1. Germline V gene data show CDR1 as SGHRS and CDR2 as YFSETQ. V was clipped by 4 bases and J by 5 bases; unmatched bases: 7. The CDR3 has 14 amino acids. The DNA of the CDR3 is TGCGCCAGCAGCCCGACAGGGGTAGGGACTGAAGCTTTCTTT. Its protein product is CASSPTGVGTEAFF.

J is TRBJ1-2 and V is TRBV28; TRBD1 matches 7 bases. The CDR3 is 11 amino acids. V lost 5 bases, J lost 8 bases, and 2 bases stayed unmatched. The germline CDR1 and CDR2 sequences are MDHEN and SYDVKM. For the CDR3, the DNA is TGTGCCAGCAGTAACAGGGGAGGCTACACCTTC. It encodes CASSNRGGYTF.

This clone showed up just a few times. The V call is TRBV6-5, the J call TRBJ1-2, with unresolved D. Looked up from germline, CDR1 is MNHEY and CDR2 is SVGAGI. Trimming removed 8 bases from V and 7 bases from J, with 14 bases in between. The CDR3 is 12 amino acids. The CDR3 protein is CASGRSGGGYTF. The CDR3 nucleotides read TGTGCCAGCGGCCGTTCAGGCGGTGGCTACACCTTC.

This clone was counted a few times. DNA of the CDR3: TGTGCCAGCAGTCCTGTAGGACAGCGGACCACCTACGAGCAGTACTTC. Its protein product is CASSPVGQRTTYEQYF. V usage is TRBV27 and J usage is TRBJ2-7, with D possibly being TRBD1 (6 bases). The CDR3 contains 16 residues. The germline gives CDR1 MNHEY, CDR2 SMNVEV (reference sequence). Trimming took 5 bases from V and 2 from J, leaving 19 bases between them.

The CDR3 DNA reads TGTGCCAGCAGCTCAGCAACTAGCGGGGGTTCGAACACCGGGGAGCTGTTTTTT. Translated, it gives CASSSATSGGSNTGELFF. The J gene is TRBJ2-2, the V gene TRBV11-3; TRBD2 aligns across 11 bases. The CDR3 is made up of 18 amino acids. With 4 bases clipped from V and 0 bases from J, the junction kept 7 bases outside the gene matches. The germline V gene encodes CDR1 SGHNT and CDR2 YENEEA.

The rearrangement joins TRBV7-9 to TRBJ1-3; D remains unclear. Trimming took off 6 bases at V and 3 bases at J, with 0 bases between the two ends. The CDR3 extends over 10 amino acids. Germline CDR1 is SEHNR and CDR2 is FQNEAQ (reference sequence). CDR3 DNA sequence: TGTGCCAGCAGTGGAAACACCATATATTTT. It translates to CASSGNTIYF.

The V gene is TRBV6-1, the J gene TRBJ1-1; no clear D gene. CDR3 length: 11 residues. Trimming removed 3 bases at V and 7 bases at J, with 6 bases between. The germline CDR1 and CDR2 sequences are MNHNS and SASEGT. The CDR3 DNA is TGTGCCAGCAGTGATTGGGGTGAAGCTTTCTTT. This codes for CASSDWGEAFF.